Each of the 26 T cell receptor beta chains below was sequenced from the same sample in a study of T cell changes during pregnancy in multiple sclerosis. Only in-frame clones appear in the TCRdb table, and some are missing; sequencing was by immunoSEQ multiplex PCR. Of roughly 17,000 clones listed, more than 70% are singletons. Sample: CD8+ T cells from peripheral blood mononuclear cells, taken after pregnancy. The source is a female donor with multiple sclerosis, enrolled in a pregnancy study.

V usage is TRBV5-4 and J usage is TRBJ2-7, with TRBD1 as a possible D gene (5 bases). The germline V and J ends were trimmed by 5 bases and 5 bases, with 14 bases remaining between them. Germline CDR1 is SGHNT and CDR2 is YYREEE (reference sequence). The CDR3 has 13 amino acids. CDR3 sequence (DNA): TGTGCCAGCAGTTATACAGGTGCCCACGAGCAGTACTTC. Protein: CASSYTGAHEQYF.

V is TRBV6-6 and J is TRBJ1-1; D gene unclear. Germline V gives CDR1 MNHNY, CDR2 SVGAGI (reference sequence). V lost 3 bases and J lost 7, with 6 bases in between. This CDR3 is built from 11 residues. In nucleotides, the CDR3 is TGTGCCAGCAGTTATAGCAGTGAAGCTTTCTTT. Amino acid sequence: CASSYSSEAFF.

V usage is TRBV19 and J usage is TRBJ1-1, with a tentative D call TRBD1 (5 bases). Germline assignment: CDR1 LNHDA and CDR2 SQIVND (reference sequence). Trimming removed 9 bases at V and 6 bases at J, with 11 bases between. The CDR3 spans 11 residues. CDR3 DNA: TGTGCCAGCAGGGATTGGGCTGAAGCTTTCTTT. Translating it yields CASRDWAEAFF.

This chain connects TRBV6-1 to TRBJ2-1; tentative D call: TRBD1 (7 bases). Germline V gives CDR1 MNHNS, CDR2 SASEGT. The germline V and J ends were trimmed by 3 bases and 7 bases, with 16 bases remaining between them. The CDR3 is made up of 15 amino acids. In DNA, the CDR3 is TGTGCCAGCAGTGATCAGGCAGGGGGGAGGAATGAGCAGTTCTTC. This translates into CASSDQAGGRNEQFF.

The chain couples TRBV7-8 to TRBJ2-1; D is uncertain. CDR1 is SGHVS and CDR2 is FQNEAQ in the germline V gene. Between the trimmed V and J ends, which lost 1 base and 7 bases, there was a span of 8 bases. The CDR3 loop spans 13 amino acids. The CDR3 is CASSLVEPNEQFF. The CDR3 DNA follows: TGTGCCAGCAGCTTAGTGGAGCCTAATGAGCAGTTCTTC.

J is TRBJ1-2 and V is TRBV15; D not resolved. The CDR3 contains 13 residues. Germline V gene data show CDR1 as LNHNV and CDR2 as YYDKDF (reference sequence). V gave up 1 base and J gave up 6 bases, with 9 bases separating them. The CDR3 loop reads CATSRVGEHGYTF. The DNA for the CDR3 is TGTGCCACCAGCAGAGTTGGGGAGCATGGCTACACCTTC.

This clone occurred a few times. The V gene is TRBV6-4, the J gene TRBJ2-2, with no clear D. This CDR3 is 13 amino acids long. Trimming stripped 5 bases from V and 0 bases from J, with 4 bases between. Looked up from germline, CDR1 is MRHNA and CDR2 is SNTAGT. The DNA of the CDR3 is TGTGCCAGCAGTCCTTCGAACACCGGGGAGCTGTTTTTT. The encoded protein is CASSPSNTGELFF.

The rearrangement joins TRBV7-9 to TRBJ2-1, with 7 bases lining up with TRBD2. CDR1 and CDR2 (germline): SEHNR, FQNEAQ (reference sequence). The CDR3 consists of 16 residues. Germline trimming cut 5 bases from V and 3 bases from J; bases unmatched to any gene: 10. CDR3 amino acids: CASSPLTSASYNEQFF. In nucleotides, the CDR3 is TGTGCCAGCAGCCCACTAACTAGCGCAAGCTACAATGAGCAGTTCTTC.

The CDR3 protein is CASSPRAPEQFF. CDR3 bases: TGTGCCAGCAGCCCCAGGGCTCCTGAGCAGTTCTTC. The chain joins TRBV11-2 to TRBJ2-1, with D possibly matching TRBD1 (5 bases). V shed 5 bases and J shed 9 bases, with 11 bases lying between them. The CDR3 loop spans 12 amino acids. The germline gives CDR1 SGHAT, CDR2 FQNNGV.

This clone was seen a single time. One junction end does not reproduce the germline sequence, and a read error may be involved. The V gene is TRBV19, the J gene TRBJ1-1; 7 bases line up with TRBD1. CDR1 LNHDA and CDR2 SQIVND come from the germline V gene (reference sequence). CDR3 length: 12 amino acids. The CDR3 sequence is CATTTGNAEAFF. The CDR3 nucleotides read TGTGCCACCACGACAGGGAACGCTGAAGCTTTCTTT.

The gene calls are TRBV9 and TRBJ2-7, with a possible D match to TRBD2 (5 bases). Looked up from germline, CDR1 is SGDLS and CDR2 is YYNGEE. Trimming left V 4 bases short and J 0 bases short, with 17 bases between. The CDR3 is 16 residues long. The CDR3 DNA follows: TGTGCCAGCAGCCTCACCGGTAGCGCTACCTCCTACGAGCAGTACTTC. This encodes CASSLTGSATSYEQYF.

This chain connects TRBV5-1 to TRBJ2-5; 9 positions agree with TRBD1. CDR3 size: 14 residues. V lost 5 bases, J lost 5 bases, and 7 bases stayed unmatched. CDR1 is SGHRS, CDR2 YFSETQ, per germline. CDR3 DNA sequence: TGCGCCAGCAGGGACAGGGGATCGGGGGAGACCCAGTACTTC. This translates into CASRDRGSGETQYF.

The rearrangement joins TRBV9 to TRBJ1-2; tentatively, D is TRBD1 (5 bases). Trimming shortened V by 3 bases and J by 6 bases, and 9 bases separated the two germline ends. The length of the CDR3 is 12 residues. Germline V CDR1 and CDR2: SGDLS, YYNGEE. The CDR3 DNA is TGTGCCAGCAGCGCAGGGATTCATGGCTACACCTTC. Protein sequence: CASSAGIHGYTF.

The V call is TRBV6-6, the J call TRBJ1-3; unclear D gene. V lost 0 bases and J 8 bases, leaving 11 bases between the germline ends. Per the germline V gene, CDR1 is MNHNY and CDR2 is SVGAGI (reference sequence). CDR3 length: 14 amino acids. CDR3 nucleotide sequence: TGTGCCAGCAGTTACTCCACTCCCGGGGACACCATATATTTT. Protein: CASSYSTPGDTIYF.

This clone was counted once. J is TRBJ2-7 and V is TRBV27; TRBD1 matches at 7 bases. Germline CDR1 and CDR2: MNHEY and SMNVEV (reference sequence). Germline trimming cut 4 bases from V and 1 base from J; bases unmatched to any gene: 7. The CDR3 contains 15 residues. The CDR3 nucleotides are TGTGCCAGCAGTTCGTGGGCAGGGGGATCCTACGAGCAGTACTTC. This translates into CASSSWAGGSYEQYF.

The CDR3 nucleotides read TGTGCCAGCAGTTCTATGACACAGGGGATCTTGTATGGCTACACCTTC. It yields the protein CASSSMTQGILYGYTF. This chain joins TRBV6-5 and TRBJ1-2; 7 nucleotides match TRBD1. Germline V gene lookup returns CDR1 MNHEY and CDR2 SVGAGI. This CDR3 comprises 16 residues. V was clipped by 4 bases and J by 5 bases; unmatched bases: 13.

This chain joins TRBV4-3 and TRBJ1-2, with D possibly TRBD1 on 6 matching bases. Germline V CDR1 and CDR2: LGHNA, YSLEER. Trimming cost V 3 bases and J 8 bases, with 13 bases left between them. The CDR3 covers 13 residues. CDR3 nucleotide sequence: TGCGCCAGCAGCCAGGACAGACGGGACGGCTACACCTTC. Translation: CASSQDRRDGYTF.

CDR3 coding DNA: TGCGCCAGCAGCGAGACCGGGACAGGGATCGGGTACGAGCAGTACTTC. Protein sequence: CASSETGTGIGYEQYF. The chain is built from TRBV5-1 and TRBJ2-7; TRBD1 matches 9 bases. The CDR3 has 16 amino acids. V lost 4 bases and J lost 4; bases outside the gene matches: 12. The germline V gene has CDR1 SGHRS and CDR2 YFSETQ.

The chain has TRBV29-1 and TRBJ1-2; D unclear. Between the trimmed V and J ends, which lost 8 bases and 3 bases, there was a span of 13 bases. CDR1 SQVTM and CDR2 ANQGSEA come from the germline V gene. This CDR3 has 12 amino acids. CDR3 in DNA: TGCAGCACCCGCTCGTCGGACTATGGCTACACCTTC. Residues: CSTRSSDYGYTF. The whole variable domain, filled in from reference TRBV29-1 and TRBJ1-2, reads SAVISQKPSRDICQRGTSLTIQCQVDSQVTMMFWYRQQPGQSLTLIATANQGSEATYESGFVIDKFPISRPNLTFSTLTVSNMSPEDSSIYLCSTRSSDYGYTFGSGTRLTVV.

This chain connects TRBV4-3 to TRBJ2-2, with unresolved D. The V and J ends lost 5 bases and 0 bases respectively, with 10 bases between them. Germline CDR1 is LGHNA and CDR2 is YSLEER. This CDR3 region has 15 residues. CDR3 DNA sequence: TGCGCCAGCAGCGAGGCCCCCGCGAACACCGGGGAGCTGTTTTTT. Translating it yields CASSEAPANTGELFF.

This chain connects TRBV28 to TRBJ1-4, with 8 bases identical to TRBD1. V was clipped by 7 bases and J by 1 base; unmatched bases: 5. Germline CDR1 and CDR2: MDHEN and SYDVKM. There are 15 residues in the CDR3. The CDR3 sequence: CASTPDRGTNEKLFF. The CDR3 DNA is TGTGCCAGCACCCCCGACAGGGGAACTAATGAAAAACTGTTTTTT.

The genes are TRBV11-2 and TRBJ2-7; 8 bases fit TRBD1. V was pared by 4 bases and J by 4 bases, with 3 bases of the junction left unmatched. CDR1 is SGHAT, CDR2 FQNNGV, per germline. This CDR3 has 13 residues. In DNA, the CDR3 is TGTGCCAGCAGCTGGGACAGGCAGTACGAGCAGTACTTC. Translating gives CASSWDRQYEQYF.

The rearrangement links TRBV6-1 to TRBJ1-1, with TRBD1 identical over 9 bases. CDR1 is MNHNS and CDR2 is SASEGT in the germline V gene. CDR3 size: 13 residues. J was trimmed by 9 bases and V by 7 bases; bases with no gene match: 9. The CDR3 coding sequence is TGTGCCAGCAATGACAGGGGGATAAGTCAAGCTTTCTTT. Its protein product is CASNDRGISQAFF.

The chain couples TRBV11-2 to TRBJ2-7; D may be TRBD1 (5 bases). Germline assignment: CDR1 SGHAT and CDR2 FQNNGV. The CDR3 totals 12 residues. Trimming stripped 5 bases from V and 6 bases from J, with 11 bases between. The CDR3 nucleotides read TGTGCCAGCAGCCTTGCAGGGCGCGAGCAGTACTTC. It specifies CASSLAGREQYF.

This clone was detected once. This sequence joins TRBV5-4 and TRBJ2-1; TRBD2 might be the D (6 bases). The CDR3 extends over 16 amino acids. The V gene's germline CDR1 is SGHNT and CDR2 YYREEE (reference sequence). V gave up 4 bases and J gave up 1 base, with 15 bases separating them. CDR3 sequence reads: CASSGYRDSSYNEQFF. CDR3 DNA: TGTGCCAGCAGCGGGTACCGGGACTCGTCCTACAATGAGCAGTTCTTC.

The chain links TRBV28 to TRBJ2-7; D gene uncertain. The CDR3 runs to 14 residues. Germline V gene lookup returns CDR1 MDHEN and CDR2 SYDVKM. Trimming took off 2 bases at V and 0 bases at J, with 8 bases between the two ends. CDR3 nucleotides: TGTGCCAGCAGTTTAGGCATGCCCTCCTACGAGCAGTACTTC. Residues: CASSLGMPSYEQYF.